This T cell receptor (beta chain) emerged from a study of T cells after yellow fever vaccination (dated by TCRdb to about 2019). General notes on the study: Libraries from fractions with low cell numbers were prepared with the SMART-Seq v4 Ultra Low Input RNA kit. The cohort comprised two healthy male donors, one aged 18 to 30 and one aged 30 to 40 years. Blood was collected at multiple timepoints before and after primary and secondary immunization, and bulk PBMC replicates and cell subsets were isolated. Bulk TCR alpha and beta repertoires were sequenced longitudinally to track T-cell clones before and after primary and booster YFV17D yellow fever vaccination. Broad study findings and their caveats: The secondary T-cell response was weaker than the primary response but faster, peaking on day 5 instead of day 15. The study included only a couple of donors, which limits how far the findings can be generalized. Most clones expanded after primary vaccination (almost 98% of CD4 and roughly 90% of CD8) were re-detected after the booster, suggesting that broad memory maintenance occurred. Because abundant contaminating clonotypes from the bulk population could be contained in FACS-sorted repertoires, computational filtering was required. A small share of clonotypes was detected in both CD4 and CD8 compartments, with the overlap likely arising from convergent recombination.

This clonotype was seen only a few times. Its antigen is still unknown. Within one base of it there is no much larger clone, and no base qualities were kept. According to the study, the label for this sample's treatment or condition signals: live attenuated yellow fever vaccine strain. PBMCs were isolated from peripheral blood using a standard Ficoll-Paque protocol. CD4 and CD8 T-cell fractions were isolated with Dynabeads CD4 and CD8 positive selection kits. TriZol was used to extract RNA from bulk PBMCs, CD4 and CD8 fractions, and dextramer-positive and dextramer-negative fractions. TCR cDNA was synthesized by 5'RACE template switching, through which a universal primer site and unique molecular identifiers were introduced. Priming of cDNA synthesis was performed from both the TCR alpha and TCR beta constant segments. Two PCR steps were used to amplify libraries, with sample barcodes and sequencing adapters being added in the second step. Sequencing of the libraries was done on either Illumina HiSeq 2500 (2x100 bp) or NovaSeq (2x150 bp). The authors' analysis ran thus. MIGEC handled demultiplexing of reads and collapsing into UMI consensus sequences, while MiXCR performed V(D)J alignment. Vaccine-responding clonotypes were identified with edgeR using replicate PBMC samples, with FDR below 0.01 and a log2 fold change above 5 up to day 15 being required. CD4 or CD8 identity was assigned to each bulk clonotype according to whether the clonotype was present at higher abundance in the sequenced CD4 repertoire or the sequenced CD8 repertoire. TCRdb reran the public reads through fastp at Q25 and MiXCR, keeping productive beta chains. Rows are unified per CDR3 protein, each entry keeping the most common DNA and genes. The V and J calls come from TCRdb's annotation, not from the publication. The sample data list over 200,000 distinct CDR3 sequences, and more than 6.5% of these were observed just once. Clones ranked in the top ten supply roughly 1% of the sample.

In the germline V gene, CDR1 corresponds to SGHVS and CDR2 to FQNEAQ. The CDR3 starts with the cysteine, ends with the phenylalanine, and has 14 residues. The read is trimmed to its CDR3 DNA, 42 bases read in frame from base 1. A distance of 10 bases separates the germline ends of V and J, which lose 3 bases and 4 bases respectively. This clonotype originated in a man aged 30-40 years who received the YFV17D yellow fever vaccine. The V gene is TRBV7-8 and the J gene is TRBJ1-5, and TRBD1 may be the D gene, going by 5 matching bases. The material sequenced was CD4+ T cells sorted from PBMCs, taken on the day of the yellow fever booster vaccination. The nucleotide sequence is TGTGCCAGCAGCTTCGGACAACAAAATCAGCCCCAGCATTTT. Its protein reads: CASSFGQQNQPQHF.